The 9 T cell receptor beta chains below were found in one sample sequenced in a study of T cells after yellow fever vaccination. TCRdb re-called the 5' RACE reads with MiXCR, one entry per CDR3 protein. The data show about 320,000 distinct CDR3 sequences, approximately 7% seen once. This specimen was PBMCs, taken around 45 days after the first yellow fever vaccination. These receptors were obtained from a man in his late teens or twenties who received the YFV17D yellow fever vaccine.

The chain is built from TRBV7-2 and TRBJ2-5; 10 bases fit TRBD2. CDR1 SGHTA and CDR2 FQGNSA come from the germline V gene. CDR3 length equals 17 residues. J was trimmed by 3 bases and V by 4 bases; bases with no gene match: 11. The chain's CDR3 is CASSSVAGGHVKETQYF. CDR3 nucleotide sequence: TGTGCCAGCAGCTCCGTAGCGGGGGGCCACGTTAAAGAGACCCAGTACTTC.

This clonotype was counted between two and nine times. This sequence joins TRBV7-2 and TRBJ2-7; D unclear. The CDR3 runs to 13 residues. Between the trimmed V and J ends, which lost 3 bases and 3 bases, there was a span of 9 bases. Germline V gene lookup returns CDR1 SGHTA and CDR2 FQGNSA. DNA of the CDR3: TGTGCCAGCAGCTTGGGGATAGTCTACGAGCAGTACGTC. This gives the protein CASSLGIVYEQYV.

This clonotype was recorded a few times. The V and J genes are TRBV12-3 or TRBV12-4 and TRBJ2-1; TRBD1 matches 7 bases. The CDR3 extends over 15 amino acids. With V trimmed by 0 bases and J by 9 bases, 8 bases remained unmatched. The CDR3 spells CASSLAGAPGGEQFF. The DNA of the CDR3 is TGTGCCAGCAGTTTAGCGGGGGCCCCAGGGGGTGAGCAGTTCTTC.

The table lists this clonotype with a few counts. The chain combines TRBV20-1 with TRBJ2-3; 10 bases fit TRBD2. This CDR3 is built from 14 residues. From germline, CDR1 is DFQATT and CDR2 SNEGSKA (reference sequence). Unmatched junction bases numbered 5, after V lost 3 bases and J lost 5 bases. The CDR3 region has the DNA TGCAGTGCTAGGCTAGCGGGGGAGGGAGATACGCAGTATTTT. Protein sequence: CSARLAGEGDTQYF.

This clonotype was observed many times. V and J are TRBV6-6 and TRBJ1-2, with TRBD1 matching over 7 bases. Germline CDR1 and CDR2: MNHNY and SVGAGI (reference sequence). The CDR3 runs 13 residues. V lost 10 bases to trimming and J lost 3 bases; unmatched junction nucleotides: 8. This CDR3 reads CAIPGTADYGYTF. The CDR3 DNA reads TGTGCCATCCCCGGGACAGCTGACTATGGCTACACCTTC.

The chain combines TRBV4-2 with TRBJ1-2; D is ambiguous. The germline V gene encodes CDR1 LGHNA and CDR2 YNFKEQ. The CDR3 is made up of 14 amino acids. V was shortened by 0 bases and J by 8 bases, with 13 bases between the two germline ends. DNA of the CDR3: TGTGCCAGCAGCCAAGATGGCACTTCCGGGGGCTACACCTTC. It is translated as CASSQDGTSGGYTF.

This clonotype was detected a few times. V gene TRBV20-1 combines with J gene TRBJ1-5, with 7 bases aligning to TRBD1. After removal of 2 bases from V and 5 bases from J, the junction contained 6 bases not matched to a gene. Germline values: CDR1 DFQATT, CDR2 SNEGSKA (reference sequence). The CDR3 length is 14 residues. CDR3 nucleotide sequence: TGCAGTGCTAGAAATCCTACAGGGGATCAGCCCCAGCATTTT. Its protein product is CSARNPTGDQPQHF.

This clonotype has more than one count but fewer than ten. The chain joins TRBV7-6 to TRBJ1-1, with D tentatively TRBD1 (6 bases). The CDR3 is 14 residues long. Germline V gives CDR1 SGHVS, CDR2 FNYEAQ. V was clipped by 1 base and J by 5 bases, with 11 bases between them. As DNA, the CDR3 is TGTGCCAGCAGCTTAGTGGAACAGGGAACTGAAGCTTTCTTT. Translating it yields CASSLVEQGTEAFF.

V and J are TRBV29-1 and TRBJ2-3; the D call may be TRBD1 or TRBD2 (5 bases each). The CDR3 has 17 amino acids. Looked up from germline, CDR1 is SQVTM and CDR2 is ANQGSEA. Trimming removed 2 bases at V and 4 bases at J, with 22 bases between. The CDR3 sequence: CSVENQWGIPQADTQYF. In DNA form, the CDR3 reads TGCAGCGTTGAAAACCAGTGGGGGATCCCTCAGGCAGATACGCAGTATTTT.